This is a list of T cell receptor beta chains from one sample in a study of CD8 T cells in ankylosing spondylitis. Using its own MiXCR run on the 5' RACE reads, TCRdb lists one record per CDR3 protein. The profile shows fewer than 550,000 distinct CDR3 sequences, roughly 5.2% of them singletons. The sample was blood, either unsorted or a sorted T cell fraction (not recorded which). These receptors originate from a male donor with ankylosing spondylitis. Each CDR3 is given with its conserved first and last residue. D genes are given only for firm matches. Size is omitted from some rows. Given values are once, few, many or a class for expanded clones.

-	TRBV5-5	-	TRBJ2-2	TGTGCCAGCAGCTTGCAGGGCGGTTGGACCGGGGAGCTGTTTTTT	CASSLQGGWTGELFF
-	TRBV30	many	TRBJ1-2	TGTGCCTGGAGAAGCCCGGGGGCGGGTGGCTACACCTTC	CAWRSPGAGGYTF
-	TRBV27	-	TRBJ2-5	TGTGCCAGCAGTTTCCGGGGGACCCTGGAGACCCAGTACTTC	CASSFRGTLETQYF
-	TRBV7-9	many	TRBJ2-1	TGTGCCAGCAGCTTAGAATCTCTGTTCTTC	CASSLESLFF
TRBD1	TRBV10-3	many	TRBJ2-2	TGTGCCATCAGGGACAGGTTCACCGGGGAGCTGTTTTTT	CAIRDRFTGELFF
TRBD1	TRBV20-1	-	TRBJ2-1	TGCAGTGCCTGGACAGGCCGAATCAACAATGAGCAGTTCTTC	CSAWTGRINNEQFF
-	TRBV12-3/TRBV12-4	many	TRBJ2-5	TGTGCCAGCAGTTTATTTCAGGTCGAGACCCAGTACTTC	CASSLFQVETQYF
-	TRBV5-1	many	TRBJ2-2	TGCGCCAGCAGCTTGCCCAGGGGCTCCGGGGAGCTGTTTTTT	CASSLPRGSGELFF
TRBD1	TRBV29-1	many	TRBJ2-7	TGCAGCGCCGGCGGACCGGGACAGGGCTTTTACGAGCAGTACTTC	CSAGGPGQGFYEQYF
-	TRBV5-1	many	TRBJ1-2	TGCGCCAGCAGCTTTTCGTTTGGGGACGGTGATGGCTACACCTTC	CASSFSFGDGDGYTF
TRBD1	TRBV4-1	few	TRBJ2-7	TGCGCCAGCAGCCAGTGGCCGGGACAGGATTTCTCCTACGAGCAGTACTTC	CASSQWPGQDFSYEQYF
-	TRBV4-3	many	TRBJ1-5	TGCGCCAGCAGCCAAGATCTTAGTACAGGGATAAATCAGCCCCAGCATTTT	CASSQDLSTGINQPQHF
-	TRBV18	many	TRBJ1-5	TGTGCCAGCCAAGGACAGTACAATCAGCCCCAGCATTTT	CASQGQYNQPQHF
-	TRBV5-1	many	TRBJ1-2	TGCGCCAGCAGCTTGTTTACCGCGTCTGGCTACACCTTC	CASSLFTASGYTF
TRBD1	TRBV20-1	-	TRBJ1-2	TGCAGTGCTAGAGATCAAGGACAGGAGGGTGGCTACACCTTC	CSARDQGQEGGYTF
-	TRBV20-1	many	TRBJ2-3	TGCAGTGCCAAAGGACAAAAGGGAGATACGCAGTATTTT	CSAKGQKGDTQYF
-	TRBV29-1	many	TRBJ1-1	TGCAGCGTTGAATGGTTTGGCACTGAAGCTTTCTTT	CSVEWFGTEAFF
TRBD1	TRBV20-1	many	TRBJ1-4	TGCAGTGCAGTACTAGGGGGCGCCGGCGAAAAACTGTTTTTT	CSAVLGGAGEKLFF
-	TRBV12-3/TRBV12-4	many	TRBJ2-1	TGTGCCAGCAGTTTAGGGGTTGAGCAGTTCTTC	CASSLGVEQFF
-	TRBV5-6	many	TRBJ2-4	TGTGCCAGCAGCTGGTGGGGGGATCGGGGAAACATTCAGTACTTC	CASSWWGDRGNIQYF
-	TRBV6-1	few	TRBJ2-7	TGTGCCACCCCGCAGGGAGGATCCTACGAGCAGTACTTC	CATPQGGSYEQYF
TRBD1	TRBV12-3/TRBV12-4	many	TRBJ1-5	TGTGCCAGCAGTTTAGGACAGGGGGTCCATGGCAATCAGCCCCAGCATTTT	CASSLGQGVHGNQPQHF
-	TRBV24-1	-	TRBJ2-1	TGTGCCACCAGTGATCCGGAGTATGAGCAGTTCTTC	CATSDPEYEQFF
-	TRBV9	many	TRBJ1-4	TGTGCCAGCAGCGTAGATGGGGGGCCTTCCGTAACTAATGAAAAACTGTTTTTT	CASSVDGGPSVTNEKLFF
-	TRBV11-3	-	TRBJ2-1	TGTGCCAGCAGCCCCCTCGGTAGGGGTGAGCAGTTCTTC	CASSPLGRGEQFF
TRBD2	TRBV20-1	-	TRBJ2-3	TGCAGTGCTGGGACTAGCGCGTACACAGATACGCAGTATTTT	CSAGTSAYTDTQYF
-	TRBV7-2	many	TRBJ2-1	TGTGCCAGCAGCTTAGTAGGGCCTGAGCAGTTCTTC	CASSLVGPEQFF
TRBD1	TRBV7-9	many	TRBJ1-1	TGTGCCAGCAGCTCTCAGACAGGGGACGGTGAAGCTTTCTTT	CASSSQTGDGEAFF
TRBD1	TRBV7-2	many	TRBJ1-1	TGTGCCAGCAGCTCATTTCGACAGGGAGGCACTGAAGCTTTCTTT	CASSSFRQGGTEAFF
-	TRBV7-9	many	TRBJ2-7	TGTGCCAGCAGACCATCTCCAGGGGACTCCTACGAGCAGTACTTC	CASRPSPGDSYEQYF
-	TRBV10-3	many	TRBJ2-7	TGTGCCATCAGTGAGTCGACTCGGGTATACGAGCAGTACTTC	CAISESTRVYEQYF
-	TRBV11-2	many	TRBJ2-3	TGTGCCAGCAGCTTTCTGAGCGCAAGCACAGATACGCAGTATTTT	CASSFLSASTDTQYF
-	TRBV9	many	TRBJ2-3	TGTGCCAGCAGCGCGGGACCGAGTCCCGGGACAGATACGCAGTATTTT	CASSAGPSPGTDTQYF
-	TRBV5-1	many	TRBJ1-2	TGCGCCAGCAGCTTCGGCGAAGGCTACACCTTC	CASSFGEGYTF
-	TRBV7-8	many	TRBJ2-3	TGTGCCAGCAAAGGTCCAGATACGCAGTATTTT	CASKGPDTQYF
TRBD2	TRBV20-1	few	TRBJ2-3	TGCAGTGCTAGGGCCGGGACTAGCGGGAGTAGGAGGGATACGCAGTATTTT	CSARAGTSGSRRDTQYF
-	TRBV4-3	many	TRBJ1-3	TGCGCCAGCAGCCAAGAGAGGGGTCTGAGGATATATTTT	CASSQERGLRIYF